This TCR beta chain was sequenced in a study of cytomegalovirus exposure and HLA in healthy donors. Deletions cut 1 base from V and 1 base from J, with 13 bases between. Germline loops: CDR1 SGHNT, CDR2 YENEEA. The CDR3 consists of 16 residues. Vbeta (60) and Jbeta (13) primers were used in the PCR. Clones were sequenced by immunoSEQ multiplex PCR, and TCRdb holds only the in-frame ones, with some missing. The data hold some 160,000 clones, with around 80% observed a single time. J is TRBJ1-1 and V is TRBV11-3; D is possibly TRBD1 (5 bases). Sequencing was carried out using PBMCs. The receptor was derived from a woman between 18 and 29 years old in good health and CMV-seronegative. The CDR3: CASSLGLTTENTEAFF. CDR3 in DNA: TGTGCCAGCAGCTTAGGGCTGACGACAGAGAACACTGAAGCTTTCTTT.